The 22 T cell receptor beta chains listed next were all sequenced from one sample in a study of control samples from healthy donors and cancer patients. The method was immunoSEQ multiplex PCR; TCRdb's version includes in-frame clones alone and lacks a portion of them. The data show 100,000 to 150,000 clones, more than 90% seen once. The sequenced sample was blood. Receptors were obtained from a man younger than 35 in good health.

The chain recombines TRBV19 with TRBJ2-3; 8 bases match TRBD2. Germline CDR1 reads LNHDA; CDR2 reads SQIVND (reference sequence). Unmatched junction bases numbered 6, after V lost 10 bases and J lost 0 bases. CDR3 length: 14 amino acids. The CDR3 loop reads CATKAGASTDTQYF. For the CDR3, the DNA is TGTGCCACGAAAGCGGGGGCCAGCACAGATACGCAGTATTTT.

The chain employs TRBV6-5 and TRBJ2-3; perhaps TRBD2 as D (6 bases). Trimming shortened V by 6 bases and J by 4 bases, and 14 bases separated the two germline ends. The germline V gene encodes CDR1 MNHEY and CDR2 SVGAGI. This CDR3 is 14 amino acids long. CDR3: CASRPGLQSDTQYF. CDR3 sequence (DNA): TGTGCCAGCAGGCCGGGACTGCAATCAGATACGCAGTATTTT.

The chain is built from TRBV4-2 and TRBJ1-1; 8 bases map to TRBD1. The CDR3 has 16 residues. Germline trimming cut 4 bases from V and 2 bases from J; bases unmatched to any gene: 9. CDR1 is LGHNA, CDR2 YNFKEQ, per germline. CDR3 region: CASSRPGTGENTEAFF. The CDR3 DNA reads as TGTGCCAGCAGCCGACCCGGGACAGGTGAAAACACTGAAGCTTTCTTT.

The V gene is TRBV9, the J gene TRBJ2-3; D is perhaps TRBD2 (6 bases). Trimming took 1 base from V and 1 from J, leaving 10 bases between them. The germline gives CDR1 SGDLS, CDR2 YYNGEE. This CDR3 spans 15 amino acids. CDR3 coding DNA: TGTGCCAGCAGCGTACAGGGAGGTCGCACAGATACGCAGTATTTT. This codes for CASSVQGGRTDTQYF. Based on the CDR3 plus reference TRBV9 and TRBJ2-3, the full variable domain is DSGVTQTPKHLITATGQRVTLRCSPRSGDLSVYWYQQSLDQGLQFLIQYYNGEERAKGNILERFSAQQFPDLHSELNLSSLELGDSALYFCASSVQGGRTDTQYFGPGTRLTVL.

The V and J genes are TRBV7-9 and TRBJ2-3, with 10 positions matching TRBD2. CDR1 and CDR2 (germline): SEHNR, FQNEAQ (reference sequence). CDR3 length: 16 amino acids. With V trimmed by 1 base and J by 5 bases, 6 bases remained unmatched. The DNA for the CDR3 is TGTGCCAGCAGCTTAGTACAGCGGGGGGGCCAAGATACGCAGTATTTT. It translates to CASSLVQRGGQDTQYF.

V is TRBV6-5 and J is TRBJ1-2; no clear D. The CDR3 is 12 residues long. In germline, CDR1 is MNHEY, CDR2 SVGAGI. Trimming cost V 6 bases and J 8 bases, with 13 bases left between them. The CDR3 nucleotides are TGTGCCAGCAGCCTATTAAAATGGGGCTACACCTTC. Residues: CASSLLKWGYTF.

This clone was observed a single time. The V and J genes are TRBV6-5 and TRBJ2-3; 10 positions agree with TRBD2. Germline V gene lookup returns CDR1 MNHEY and CDR2 SVGAGI. The CDR3 is 14 residues long. V gave up 4 bases and J gave up 3 bases; unmatched junction bases: 1. CDR3 nucleotides: TGTGCCAGCAGTTTGGGACTAGCGACAGATACGCAGTATTTT. Translating gives CASSLGLATDTQYF.

The V call is TRBV4-1, the J call TRBJ2-2, with unresolved D. V gave up 0 bases and J gave up 1 base, with 15 bases separating them. Germline assignment: CDR1 MGHRA and CDR2 YSYEKL. The CDR3 runs to 18 residues. CDR3 in DNA: TGCGCCAGCAGCCAAGACAGGACCGGCCTGGGGAACACCGGGGAGCTGTTTTTT. This sequence encodes CASSQDRTGLGNTGELFF.

This clone has more than one count but fewer than ten. The chain couples TRBV14 to TRBJ2-2; perhaps TRBD1 as D (6 bases). V lost 4 bases, J lost 6 bases, and 12 bases lay in between. The CDR3 totals 14 residues. Germline V CDR1 and CDR2: SGHDN, FVKESK. The CDR3 protein is CASSRQGYAGELFF. DNA of the CDR3: TGTGCCAGCAGCCGCCAGGGGTATGCCGGGGAGCTGTTTTTT.

The chain carries TRBV19 and TRBJ2-3; possibly TRBD2 for D (6 bases). Germline lookup yields CDR1 LNHDA and CDR2 SQIVND (reference sequence). CDR3 size: 15 residues. Trimming left V 3 bases short and J 1 base short, with 11 bases between. As DNA, the CDR3 is TGTGCCAGTAGTATTGGGGGGACTCGCACAGATACGCAGTATTTT. Amino acids: CASSIGGTRTDTQYF.

This chain links TRBV6-1 with TRBJ1-3; D remains ambiguous. Trimming removed 0 bases from V and 1 base from J, with 10 bases in between. The germline CDR1 and CDR2 sequences are MNHNS and SASEGT. CDR3 length: 16 residues. CDR3 residues: CASSEASTLSGNTIYF. CDR3 coding DNA: TGTGCCAGCAGTGAAGCGTCCACTCTTTCTGGAAACACCATATATTTT.

The J gene is TRBJ1-2, the V gene TRBV4-1; D gene unclear. CDR1 and CDR2 from the germline V gene are MGHRA and YSYEKL. The V end was cut by 2 bases, the J end by 5 bases, with 9 bases between. CDR3 length: 13 residues. The CDR3 reads CASSQLGRYGYTF. In DNA, the CDR3 is TGCGCCAGCAGCCAACTCGGACGGTATGGCTACACCTTC.

The V and J genes are TRBV18 and TRBJ1-5; D is ambiguous. Deletions cut 3 bases from V and 2 bases from J, with 20 bases between. In germline, CDR1 is KGHSH, CDR2 LQKENI. This CDR3 comprises 18 residues. The CDR3 DNA is TGTGCCAGCTCACCCCTACCCCCGGATTCGAGAGGCAATCAGCCCCAGCATTTT. It codes for CASSPLPPDSRGNQPQHF.

The CDR3 loop is CASSSFRDSQIGYTF. CDR3 sequence (DNA): TGTGCCAGTAGTTCCTTTCGGGACAGTCAGATTGGCTACACCTTC. The rearrangement uses TRBV19 and TRBJ1-2, with 7 bases lining up with TRBD1. This CDR3 region has 15 residues. V lost 5 bases and J lost 7; bases outside the gene matches: 13. CDR1 is LNHDA and CDR2 is SQIVND in the germline V gene (reference sequence).

This chain links TRBV30 with TRBJ2-3; D is undetermined. The CDR3 has 13 amino acids. With 5 bases removed from V and 6 bases from J, the gap between germline ends came to 15 bases. The germline V gene has CDR1 GTSNPN and CDR2 SVGIG (reference sequence). CDR3 DNA: TGTGCCTGGGGTGGCTTGGCAAGGGATACGCAGTATTTT. Its translation is CAWGGLARDTQYF.

On this clone: Mismatch with germline at one junction end may stem from a read error. The same CDR3 is also encoded by other DNA sequences in this sample. The DNA for the CDR3 is TGTGCCAGCAGCTCCCGGGACAGGGGTGACAACGAGCAGTTCTTC. Encoded protein: CASSSRDRGDNEQFF. This chain connects TRBV13 to TRBJ2-1, with 10 bases fitting TRBD1. The CDR3 spans 15 residues. From germline, CDR1 is PRHDT and CDR2 FYEKMQ (reference sequence).

The chain is built from TRBV6-6 and TRBJ2-7; D is perhaps TRBD1 (5 bases). This CDR3 has 14 amino acids. Germline V gene sequence: CDR1 MNHNY, CDR2 SVGAGI (reference sequence). V lost 2 bases to trimming and J lost 3 bases, with 11 bases between them. For the CDR3, the DNA is TGTGCCAGCAGTTACCTGACAGAGAGCTACGAGCAGTACTTC. Its protein product is CASSYLTESYEQYF.

The gene calls are TRBV19 and TRBJ2-3, with TRBD2 identical over 7 bases. The junction had 7 bases not matched to a gene; V was cut back by 5 bases and J by 2 bases. Germline CDR1 reads LNHDA; CDR2 reads SQIVND (reference sequence). CDR3 length: 15 residues. The DNA for the CDR3 is TGTGCCAGTAGTCCCCTAGCGGCGGTCACAGATACGCAGTATTTT. Translating it yields CASSPLAAVTDTQYF.

The rearrangement uses TRBV7-9 and TRBJ2-7; the match to TRBD1 covers 7 bases. The trim removed 2 bases at V and 3 bases at J, leaving 4 bases unmatched. This CDR3 region has 14 residues. Looked up from germline, CDR1 is SEHNR and CDR2 is FQNEAQ (reference sequence). The CDR3: CASSLSGQNYEQYF. The CDR3 DNA follows: TGTGCCAGCAGCTTATCGGGACAGAACTACGAGCAGTACTTC.

The rearrangement uses TRBV12-1 and TRBJ1-1; the D call in the table, TRBD1, was not verified against the DNA. TRBV12-1 has pseudogene status. The CDR3 contains 20 residues. Written as DNA, the CDR3 is TGTGCCAGCAGCTTCCGGGACAGGGTGATTCCTCCCAACCGGAACACTGAAGCTTTCTTT. This sequence encodes CASSFRDRVIPPNRNTEAFF.

The J gene is TRBJ2-7, the V gene TRBV20-1; no firm D call. V was shortened by 6 bases and J by 6 bases, with 12 bases between the two germline ends. The CDR3 has 11 residues. Looked up from germline, CDR1 is DFQATT and CDR2 is SNEGSKA (reference sequence). CDR3 sequence reads: CSALVVTEQYF. The CDR3 nucleotides are TGCAGTGCGCTCGTCGTGACCGAGCAGTACTTC.

This chain connects TRBV9 to TRBJ1-3; the D is unclear. The germline gives CDR1 SGDLS, CDR2 YYNGEE. Between the trimmed V and J ends, which lost 3 bases and 1 base, there was a span of 11 bases. The CDR3 consists of 15 residues. In DNA, the CDR3 is TGTGCCAGCAGCGCCTCTCGGGGTTCTGGAAACACCATATATTTT. This codes for CASSASRGSGNTIYF.